The rows below give T cell receptor beta chains drawn from one sample of a study of blood T cell repertoires in COVID-19. Sequencing was performed with immunoSEQ multiplex PCR; in TCRdb, only in-frame clones are kept and a portion is missing. The sample lists around 120,000 clones, more than 75% occurring once. Material: peripheral blood. The receptors shown here come from a man aged 50 to 59 with acute or convalescent COVID-19. The CDR3 runs from the conserved cysteine through the conserved F or W. A D gene is named only where the DNA matches it firmly. Not every row has a clone size; where given, it reads once, few, many or a size class.

>TRBJ2-5|-|TRBV15|-
CATSRGEAVETQYF
TGTGCCACCAGCAGGGGAGAGGCGGTCGAGACCCAGTACTTC
>TRBJ1-4|TRBD1|TRBV29-1|once
CSVRPGQVGQLFF
TGCAGCGTCAGGCCGGGACAGGTTGGACAACTGTTTTTT
>TRBJ2-7|-|TRBV5-1|-
CASTDGRVPYEQYF
TGCGCCAGCACCGACGGCAGGGTCCCCTACGAGCAGTACTTC
>TRBJ2-3|-|TRBV12-3/TRBV12-4|-
CASSLGGDTQYF
TGTGCCAGCAGTTTAGGCGGAGATACGCAGTATTTT
>TRBJ2-7|TRBD2|TRBV5-1|once
CASSSNRLAGESHEQYF
TGCGCCAGCAGCTCGAACAGACTAGCGGGAGAATCCCACGAGCAGTACTTC
>TRBJ2-6|-|TRBV7-9|-
CASSLSAGTGANVLTF
TGTGCCAGCAGCTTATCGGCCGGGACTGGGGCCAACGTCCTGACTTTC
>TRBJ2-3|-|TRBV5-1|-
CASTPVGQGSTDTQYF
TGCGCCAGCACCCCCGTAGGGCAGGGTAGCACAGATACGCAGTATTTT
>TRBJ2-2|TRBD2|TRBV6-2/TRBV6-3|-
CASSSTRLARITGELFF
TGTGCCAGCAGTTCCACCCGACTAGCACGAATCACCGGGGAGCTGTTTTTT
>TRBJ2-1|-|TRBV19|-
CASSIWLVGNEQFF
TGTGCCAGTAGTATATGGCTAGTTGGTAATGAGCAGTTCTTC
>TRBJ2-5|TRBD1|TRBV6-5|-
CASSYSGQATETQYF
TGTGCCAGCAGTTACTCCGGACAGGCGACGGAGACCCAGTACTTC
>TRBJ1-1|-|TRBV18|-
CASSPPGGGLNTEAFF
TGTGCCAGCTCACCCCCGGGTGGGGGCCTGAACACTGAAGCTTTCTTT
>TRBJ2-7|TRBD2|TRBV4-3|-
CASSQEVTSGSLRAYEQYF
TGCGCCAGCAGCCAAGAAGTGACTAGCGGGAGCCTCCGTGCCTACGAGCAGTACTTC
>TRBJ1-2|TRBD1|TRBV7-2|-
CASSFRQGLDYGYTF
TGTGCCAGCAGCTTTCGACAGGGGTTGGACTATGGCTACACCTTC
>TRBJ1-1|TRBD1|TRBV28|-
CASRGQGNTEAFF
TGTGCCAGCAGGGGACAGGGAAACACTGAAGCTTTCTTT
>TRBJ2-3|TRBD1|TRBV6-5|-
CASNRDRVDTQYF
TGTGCCAGCAACCGGGACAGGGTGGATACGCAGTATTTT
>TRBJ2-5|-|TRBV7-8|-
CASSFSSREETQYF
TGTGCCAGCAGCTTTAGTAGTAGGGAGGAGACCCAGTACTTC
>TRBJ1-4|-|TRBV7-9|few
CASTTGKANEKLFF
TGTGCCAGCACAACAGGGAAGGCGAATGAAAAACTGTTTTTT
>TRBJ2-7|TRBD1|TRBV5-8|-
CASSLKGTGISYEQYF
TGTGCCAGCAGCTTGAAAGGGACAGGGATCTCCTACGAGCAGTACTTC
>TRBJ2-3|TRBD1|TRBV24-1|-
CATSDPRQGGNTQYF
TGTGCCACCAGTGACCCTAGACAGGGGGGGAATACGCAGTATTTT
>TRBJ1-5|-|TRBV30|-
CAWSVMEAQPQHF
TGTGCCTGGAGTGTGATGGAGGCTCAGCCCCAGCATTTT
>TRBJ1-1|-|TRBV3-1/TRBV3-2|-
CASSQRGTRNTEAFF
TGTGCCAGCAGCCAACGGGGGACCCGGAACACTGAAGCTTTCTTT
>TRBJ1-1|TRBD1|TRBV10-3|-
CAISDKDRGGTEAFF
TGTGCCATCAGTGATAAGGACAGGGGAGGAACTGAAGCTTTCTTT
>TRBJ2-1|TRBD2|TRBV7-7|-
CASSLELAGEQFF
TGTGCCAGCAGCTTAGAATTAGCGGGTGAGCAGTTCTTC
>TRBJ2-6|-|TRBV5-6|-
CASSLVAGGSGANVLTF
TGTGCCAGCAGCTTGGTCGCCGGGGGCTCTGGGGCCAACGTCCTGACTTTC
>TRBJ1-2|TRBD1|TRBV5-4|-
CASSSHPRGQGGSGYTF
TGTGCCAGCAGCTCCCACCCCCGGGGACAGGGTGGTTCTGGCTACACCTTC
>TRBJ1-5|TRBD1|TRBV19|-
CASSRPLNFDRAQPQHF
TGTGCCAGTAGCAGACCTCTAAACTTCGACAGGGCACAGCCCCAGCATTTT
>TRBJ2-7|TRBD2|TRBV6-5|once
CASSYGAGGTYEQYF
TGTGCCAGCAGTTATGGAGCGGGAGGTACCTACGAGCAGTACTTC
>TRBJ2-1|TRBD2|TRBV11-3|-
CASSLLAGVGNEQFF
TGTGCCAGCAGCTTACTAGCGGGAGTTGGCAATGAGCAGTTCTTC
>TRBJ2-1|TRBD2|TRBV5-1|-
CASSEYGTSSSNEQFF
TGCGCCAGCAGCGAGTACGGGACTAGCTCAAGCAATGAGCAGTTCTTC
>TRBJ2-7|TRBD2|TRBV18|-
CASSPEAGGLYEQYF
TGTGCCAGCTCACCAGAGGCGGGAGGACTTTACGAGCAGTACTTC
>TRBJ2-1|-|TRBV4-3|medium-sized
CASSQSDRWGIHEQFF
TGCGCCAGCAGCCAATCCGACAGGTGGGGGATCCATGAGCAGTTCTTC
>TRBJ2-5|-|TRBV5-1|-
CASSLEARQETQYF
TGCGCCAGCAGCTTGGAGGCTAGGCAAGAGACCCAGTACTTC
>TRBJ2-3|TRBD2|TRBV3-1/TRBV3-2|few
CASSQGLALDTQYF
TGTGCCAGCAGCCAGGGACTAGCGTTAGATACGCAGTATTTT
>TRBJ1-1|-|TRBV29-1|-
CSVEDRGVRTEAFF
TGCAGCGTTGAAGATCGGGGGGTAAGAACTGAAGCTTTCTTT
>TRBJ1-2|TRBD1|TRBV19|-
CASLSGQGLGYTF
TGTGCCAGCCTATCAGGACAGGGGCTCGGCTACACCTTC
>TRBJ2-7|-|TRBV6-5|-
CASSSRTALSYEQYF
TGTGCCAGCAGTTCCCGGACAGCCCTCTCCTACGAGCAGTACTTC
>TRBJ2-3|-|TRBV6-1|-
CASSEVYSGTQYF
TGTGCCAGCAGTGAAGTCTATAGCGGTACGCAGTATTTT
>TRBJ1-2|-|TRBV10-1|-
CASSEQGRNYGYTF
TGCGCCAGCAGTGAGCAGGGGCGCAACTATGGCTACACCTTC
>TRBJ1-1|-|TRBV5-1|-
CASSLVGGWNTEAFF
TGCGCCAGCAGCTTGGTCGGAGGGTGGAACACTGAAGCTTTCTTT
>TRBJ1-5|TRBD1|TRBV7-2|-
CASSLQQGSSNQPQHF
TGTGCCAGCAGCCTCCAACAGGGGTCGAGCAATCAGCCCCAGCATTTT
>TRBJ2-7|TRBD2|TRBV6-5|-
CASSYLRTSGGEQYF
TGTGCCAGCAGTTACCTCCGGACTAGCGGCGGCGAGCAGTACTTC
>TRBJ2-7|TRBD2|TRBV30|-
CAWIPGTSGSEQYF
TGTGCCTGGATCCCCGGGACTAGCGGGAGCGAGCAGTACTTC
>TRBJ2-3|TRBD2|TRBV30|-
CAWELSGSTQYF
TGTGCCTGGGAATTGAGCGGGAGTACGCAGTATTTT
>TRBJ2-7|TRBD2|TRBV30|-
CAWTGTSSYEQYF
TGTGCCTGGACCGGGACTAGCTCCTACGAGCAGTACTTC
>TRBJ1-5|TRBD1|TRBV5-5|-
CASSNGTGGRPQHF
TGTGCCAGCAGCAACGGGACAGGGGGCCGGCCCCAGCATTTT
>TRBJ2-3|TRBD1|TRBV29-1|-
CSVEGGRGYVTDTQYF
TGCAGCGTTGAAGGAGGCAGGGGGTATGTCACAGATACGCAGTATTTT
>TRBJ1-4|-|TRBV7-7|-
CASSLSPRACNEKLFF
TGTGCCAGCAGCTTAAGCCCACGAGCGTGTAATGAAAAACTGTTTTTT
>TRBJ1-5|-|TRBV30|-
CAWSLSGGVSNQPQHF
TGTGCCTGGAGCCTTAGCGGGGGGGTGAGCAATCAGCCCCAGCATTTT
>TRBJ1-2|TRBD1|TRBV19|-
CASSIGDRAHGYTF
TGTGCCAGTAGTATAGGTGACAGGGCTCATGGCTACACCTTC
>TRBJ2-3|TRBD1|TRBV24-1|-
CATSDLRSRGSDTQYF
TGTGCCACCAGTGATTTAAGGTCCAGGGGGTCGGATACGCAGTATTTT
>TRBJ1-2|-|TRBV2|-
CASSDGGDSPYGYTF
TGTGCCAGCAGTGATGGGGGGGACTCGCCCTATGGCTACACCTTC
>TRBJ2-1|TRBD2|TRBV4-1|-
CASSQEALAGYNEQFF
TGCGCCAGCAGCCAAGAGGCACTAGCGGGCTACAATGAGCAGTTCTTC
>TRBJ2-3|-|TRBV24-1|-
CATSAHPGVPGDTQYF
TGTGCCACCAGTGCTCATCCGGGAGTCCCGGGAGATACGCAGTATTTT
>TRBJ1-6|-|TRBV7-6|once
CASSPGRNNSPLHF
TGTGCCAGCAGCCCCGGGAGGAATAATTCACCCCTCCACTTT